This T cell receptor (beta chain) was documented in a study of regulatory and conventional T cells in RAG deficiency. Study-level results: Other subsets showed 8.5 to 10-fold reductions, but Treg unique TCR beta sequences fell about 100-fold in these patients.

A remark on this clone: What it binds is not known.

The assay was immunoSEQ multiplex PCR, and TCRdb's table has in-frame clones only and misses some. The sample holds over 45,000 clones; over 80% are singletons and the top ten take about 0.53%. The sorted conventional CD4+ T cells were CD25-low and CD127-high, with genomic DNA sequenced. The germline CDR1 and CDR2 sequences are LNHNV and YYDKDF (reference sequence). Unmatched junction bases numbered 13, after V lost 5 bases and J lost 0 bases. The CDR3 runs to 20 residues. This same sample was also part of a study on regulatory T cells. That paper adds: Amplification used 52 TRBV primers and 13 TRBJ primers.

The sample consisted of CD4+ effector T cells sorted from blood. The TCR originated in a human donor in good health. The chain employs TRBV15 and TRBJ2-3; 14 bases agree with TRBD2. The CDR3 loop reads CATSGSIGTSGSHSTDTQYF. In DNA form, the CDR3 reads TGTGCCACCAGCGGCAGTATCGGGACTAGCGGGAGTCATAGCACAGATACGCAGTATTTT. Together with reference TRBV15 and TRBJ2-3, the CDR3 gives the full variable domain: DAMVIQNPRYQVTQFGKPVTLSCSQTLNHNVMYWYQQKSSQAPKLLFHYYDKDFNNEADTPDNFQSRRPNTSFCFLDIRSPGLGDTAMYLCATSGSIGTSGSHSTDTQYFGPGTRLTVL.